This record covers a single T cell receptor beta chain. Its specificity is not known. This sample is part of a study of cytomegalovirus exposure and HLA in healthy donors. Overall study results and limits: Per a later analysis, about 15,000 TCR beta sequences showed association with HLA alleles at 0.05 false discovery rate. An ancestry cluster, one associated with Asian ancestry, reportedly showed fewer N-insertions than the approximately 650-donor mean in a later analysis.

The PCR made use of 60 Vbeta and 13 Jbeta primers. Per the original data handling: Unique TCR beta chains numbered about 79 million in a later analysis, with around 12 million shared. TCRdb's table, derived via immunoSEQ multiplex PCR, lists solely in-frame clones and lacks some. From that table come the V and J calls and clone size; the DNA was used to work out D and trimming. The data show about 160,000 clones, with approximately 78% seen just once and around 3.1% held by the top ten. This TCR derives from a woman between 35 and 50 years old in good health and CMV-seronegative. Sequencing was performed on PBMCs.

The CDR3 reads CASSPWIWRGAYNEQFF. The CDR3, as DNA: TGTGCCAGCAGTCCCTGGATCTGGCGGGGGGCTTACAATGAGCAGTTCTTC. This chain joins TRBV28 and TRBJ2-1, with 8 bases that match TRBD2. The CDR3 loop spans 17 amino acids. Germline V lookup: CDR1 MDHEN, CDR2 SYDVKM. Losses at the gene ends were 5 bases for V and 4 bases for J; bases not matched to a gene: 13.